Each of the 28 T cell receptor beta chains below was sequenced from the same sample in a study of cytomegalovirus exposure and HLA in healthy donors. It was with 60 Vbeta and 13 Jbeta primers that the PCR ran. Here immunoSEQ multiplex PCR was the method, and the copy in TCRdb shows in-frame clones only, minus some. The sample shows 170,000 or so clones, roughly 84% of them seen only once. The sample was PBMCs. The receptors here all came from a man younger than 35 in good health and CMV-seronegative.

The chain links TRBV7-2 to TRBJ2-7, with 8 positions matching TRBD2. The CDR3 runs 13 residues. Trimming cost V 2 bases and J 9 bases; bases outside gene matches: 6. Per germline, CDR1 SGHTA and CDR2 FQGNSA. This CDR3 reads CASSLPGLGAQYF. DNA of the CDR3: TGTGCCAGCAGCTTACCGGGACTAGGGGCGCAGTACTTC.

This chain connects TRBV19 to TRBJ1-5; maybe TRBD1 (6 bases). CDR3 length: 13 residues. Looked up from germline, CDR1 is LNHDA and CDR2 is SQIVND (reference sequence). The V and J ends lost 7 bases and 3 bases respectively, with 10 bases between them. The CDR3 loop reads CASKTGNNQPQHF. CDR3 DNA sequence: TGTGCCAGTAAAACAGGGAACAATCAGCCCCAGCATTTT.

This clone was counted between two and nine times. The chain is built from TRBV10-3 and TRBJ2-3; tentatively, D is TRBD1 (6 bases). This CDR3 region has 15 residues. With 10 bases removed from V and 2 bases from J, the gap between germline ends came to 19 bases. In germline, CDR1 is ENHRY, CDR2 SYGVKD. Here the CDR3 DNA reads TGTGCCACCTGGAAAGACAGGTCCTTCACAGATACGCAGTATTTT. This gives the protein CATWKDRSFTDTQYF.

The chain employs TRBV7-9 and TRBJ2-7; maybe TRBD1 (6 bases). Germline CDR1 and CDR2: SEHNR and FQNEAQ (reference sequence). The CDR3 length is 14 residues. The V and J ends lost 2 bases and 5 bases respectively, with 13 bases between them. CDR3 nucleotide sequence: TGTGCCAGCAGCTTAAGGGACAACCTGGACGAGCAGTACTTC. Translation: CASSLRDNLDEQYF.

This rearrangement joins TRBV7-8 to TRBJ1-1; D possibly corresponds to TRBD1 (6 bases). Trimming stripped 4 bases from V and 2 bases from J, with 23 bases between. The CDR3 has 18 amino acids. Germline assignment: CDR1 SGHVS and CDR2 FQNEAQ. CDR3 sequence (DNA): TGTGCCAGCAGCTCCAGTGGTGGAGGGGGGGGATATAACACTGAAGCTTTCTTT. Its translation is CASSSSGGGGGYNTEAFF.

The genes are TRBV7-9 and TRBJ1-1; D is possibly TRBD1 (6 bases). The CDR3 is 11 amino acids. CDR1 is SEHNR and CDR2 is FQNEAQ in the germline V gene (reference sequence). V shed 6 bases and J shed 10 bases, with 12 bases lying between them. CDR3 loop: CASSPLRGAFF. CDR3 in DNA: TGTGCCAGCAGTCCCCTCAGGGGAGCTTTCTTT.

This rearrangement joins TRBV30 to TRBJ2-3; 9 nucleotides agree with TRBD1. Germline CDR1 GTSNPN, CDR2 SVGIG (reference sequence). The CDR3 consists of 15 residues. Trimming removed 2 bases from V and 4 bases from J; junction bases left unmatched: 7. CDR3 sequence reads: CAWSPTGGEADTQYF. CDR3 nucleotide sequence: TGTGCCTGGAGTCCAACAGGGGGCGAGGCAGATACGCAGTATTTT. Together with reference TRBV30 and TRBJ2-3, the CDR3 gives the full variable domain: SQTIHQWPATLVQPVGSPLSLECTVEGTSNPNLYWYRQAAGRGLQLLFYSVGIGQISSEVPQNLSASRPQDRQFILSSKKLLLSDSGFYLCAWSPTGGEADTQYFGPGTRLTVL.

This clone was seen a few times. This chain joins TRBV19 and TRBJ2-1; 12 nucleotides match TRBD2. There are 17 residues in the CDR3. V trimming: 5 bases; J trimming: 5 bases; junction bases outside the gene matches: 10. Germline CDR1 and CDR2: LNHDA and SQIVND (reference sequence). CDR3 sequence (DNA): TGTGCCAGTAGTCCCGGCCGACTAGCGGGAGCTAACAATGAGCAGTTCTTC. This gives the protein CASSPGRLAGANNEQFF.

CDR3: CASRGDWDTQYF. The CDR3 bases are TGTGCCAGCAGAGGGGATTGGGATACGCAGTATTTT. The V and J genes are TRBV2 and TRBJ2-3; D perhaps matches TRBD1 (5 bases). The CDR3 is made up of 12 amino acids. Trimming cost V 6 bases and J 6 bases, with 10 bases left between them. In germline, CDR1 is SNHLY, CDR2 FYNNEI.

V gene TRBV4-2 combines with J gene TRBJ2-2; 8 nucleotides agree with TRBD2. J was trimmed by 4 bases and V by 0 bases; bases with no gene match: 10. Germline values: CDR1 LGHNA, CDR2 YNFKEQ. CDR3 size: 18 residues. The CDR3 loop reads CASSQDSAAGGLTGELFF. The CDR3, as DNA: TGTGCCAGCAGCCAAGATTCCGCCGCGGGGGGACTCACCGGGGAGCTGTTTTTT.

The chain couples TRBV19 to TRBJ2-5; 7 bases map to TRBD2. The CDR3 length is 15 residues. The germline V gene encodes CDR1 LNHDA and CDR2 SQIVND (reference sequence). The V gene end was trimmed by 5 bases and the J gene end by 4 bases; junction bases not matched to a gene: 10. CDR3 loop: CASSFRDYTLETQYF. The CDR3 DNA is TGTGCCAGTAGTTTCCGGGACTACACATTAGAGACCCAGTACTTC. Combining the CDR3 with reference TRBV19 and TRBJ2-5 gives the whole variable domain DGGITQSPKYLFRKEGQNVTLSCEQNLNHDAMYWYRQDPGQGLRLIYYSQIVNDFQKGDIAEGYSVSREKKESFPLTVTSAQKNPTAFYLCASSFRDYTLETQYFGPGTRLLVL.

This chain links TRBV5-6 with TRBJ1-4; no firm D call. V was shortened by 4 bases and J by 0 bases, with 13 bases between the two germline ends. Per the germline V gene, CDR1 is SGHDT and CDR2 is YYEEEE. The CDR3 is 16 amino acids. CDR3 nucleotides: TGTGCCAGCAGCCCCGGCAGGTTTGCAACTAATGAAAAACTGTTTTTT. It translates to CASSPGRFATNEKLFF.

The genes are TRBV7-9 and TRBJ1-4; D remains ambiguous. V gave up 1 base and J gave up 6 bases, with 15 bases separating them. Germline assignment: CDR1 SEHNR and CDR2 FQNEAQ (reference sequence). The CDR3 sequence is 16 residues long. The CDR3 bases are TGTGCCAGCAGCTTAGGCGGGTCAGAGCCTCATGAAAAACTGTTTTTT. It yields the protein CASSLGGSEPHEKLFF.

This chain connects TRBV5-1 to TRBJ2-1; D is perhaps TRBD1 (6 bases). This CDR3 has 15 residues. V lost 1 base and J lost 7, with 15 bases in between. Germline values: CDR1 SGHRS, CDR2 YFSETQ. The chain's CDR3 is CASSLLSGDFNEQFF. CDR3 in DNA: TGCGCCAGCAGCTTGTTGTCAGGGGATTTTAATGAGCAGTTCTTC.

The gene calls are TRBV7-6 and TRBJ2-1; perhaps TRBD2 as D (6 bases). Trimming removed 5 bases from V and 7 bases from J, with 9 bases in between. Germline V gene lookup returns CDR1 SGHVS and CDR2 FNYEAQ. This CDR3 region has 12 residues. This chain's CDR3 is CASSEGGNEQFF. Here the CDR3 DNA reads TGTGCCAGCAGCGAAGGAGGGAATGAGCAGTTCTTC.

In this sample, this clone turned up a few times. The V and J genes are TRBV2 and TRBJ1-5; D possibly corresponds to TRBD1 (5 bases). The CDR3 extends over 14 amino acids. Germline assignment: CDR1 SNHLY and CDR2 FYNNEI. The germline V and J ends were trimmed by 3 bases and 2 bases, with 8 bases remaining between them. The DNA of the CDR3 is TGTGCCAGCAGTGAGTGGGGGGGCAATCAGCCCCAGCATTTT. This translates into CASSEWGGNQPQHF.

V usage is TRBV19 and J usage is TRBJ2-7; 8 bases match TRBD1. The CDR3 length is 14 residues. Germline V gene sequence: CDR1 LNHDA, CDR2 SQIVND (reference sequence). The V gene end was trimmed by 4 bases and the J gene end by 7 bases; junction bases not matched to a gene: 9. The CDR3 nucleotides are TGTGCCAGTAGTAAACGGACAGGGTTGTGGGAGCAGTACTTC. Translating it yields CASSKRTGLWEQYF.

The chain couples TRBV9 to TRBJ2-3, with D unresolved. V gave up 0 bases and J gave up 4 bases, with 6 bases separating them. Germline V gene lookup returns CDR1 SGDLS and CDR2 YYNGEE. CDR3 length: 13 amino acids. The CDR3 loop is CASSVALADTQYF. The CDR3 DNA follows: TGTGCCAGCAGCGTAGCCCTAGCAGATACGCAGTATTTT.

This chain links TRBV23-1 with TRBJ2-1; 9 bases are shared with TRBD2. TRBV23-1 is marked as an open reading frame, function uncertain. The CDR3 runs to 17 residues. The V segment lost 0 bases and the J segment 7 bases; nucleotides outside the gene matches: 10. CDR3 in amino acids: CASSQSWAGGGRNEQFF. CDR3 DNA: TGCGCCAGCAGTCAATCTTGGGCGGGGGGGGGCAGGAATGAGCAGTTCTTC.

J is TRBJ1-1 and V is TRBV2, with D possibly matching TRBD1 (6 bases). V was shortened by 6 bases and J by 5 bases, with 13 bases between the two germline ends. This CDR3 spans 13 amino acids. Germline V gene data show CDR1 as SNHLY and CDR2 as FYNNEI. CDR3 sequence (DNA): TGTGCCAGCAGGTACAGGGAGGGGACTGAAGCTTTCTTT. Protein: CASRYREGTEAFF.

The chain combines TRBV2 with TRBJ1-2; D is unresolved. Germline V gene data show CDR1 as SNHLY and CDR2 as FYNNEI. The CDR3 covers 12 residues. The V gene lost 9 bases and the J gene lost 2 bases, with 10 bases spanning the gap. The CDR3 bases are TGTGCCAGGGGCGGGGAAAACTATGGCTACACCTTC. It yields the protein CARGGENYGYTF.

This clone appeared a few times. One junction end does not reproduce the germline sequence, and a read error may be involved. The chain couples TRBV10-3 to TRBJ1-1; no clear D. CDR1 is ENHRY and CDR2 is SYGVKD in the germline V gene. The CDR3 runs to 13 residues. The CDR3 reads CAISRAENAEAFF. In DNA form, the CDR3 reads TGTGCCATCAGCCGTGCTGAGAACGCTGAAGCTTTCTTT.

The rearrangement links TRBV2 to TRBJ2-3; TRBD2 aligns across 12 bases. Trimming cost V 4 bases and J 6 bases; bases outside gene matches: 14. Germline CDR1 reads SNHLY; CDR2 reads FYNNEI. CDR3 length: 18 residues. This chain's CDR3 is CASSGLAGVEALVDTQYF. The CDR3 DNA reads as TGTGCCAGCAGTGGACTAGCGGGAGTCGAGGCGTTAGTGGATACGCAGTATTTT.

The chain links TRBV28 to TRBJ2-7; 9 bases match TRBD1. CDR1 is MDHEN, CDR2 SYDVKM, per germline. This CDR3 is built from 16 residues. Germline trimming cut 5 bases from V and 6 bases from J; bases unmatched to any gene: 14. This CDR3 is CASSPRTGTGRLEQYF. CDR3 coding DNA: TGTGCCAGCAGTCCTCGCACCGGGACAGGGAGACTCGAGCAGTACTTC.

The chain is built from TRBV28 and TRBJ1-1; D not certain. From germline, CDR1 is MDHEN and CDR2 SYDVKM. Trimming removed 3 bases from V and 6 bases from J, with 8 bases in between. This CDR3 is 12 amino acids long. The CDR3 DNA is TGTGCCAGCAGTTTCGGGATCTCTGAAGCTTTCTTT. It yields the protein CASSFGISEAFF.

This chain joins TRBV9 and TRBJ2-5; weak D call: TRBD1 (6 bases). CDR1 is SGDLS, CDR2 YYNGEE, per germline. With 3 bases removed from V and 3 bases from J, the gap between germline ends came to 12 bases. The CDR3 spans 14 residues. Here the CDR3 reads CASSATGPEETQYF. CDR3 nucleotide sequence: TGTGCCAGCAGCGCTACAGGGCCCGAAGAGACCCAGTACTTC.

This clone was detected a few times. The rearrangement joins TRBV5-4 to TRBJ2-7; D unclear. CDR3 length equals 13 residues. Germline CDR1 SGHNT, CDR2 YYREEE (reference sequence). V lost 1 base and J lost 0, with 5 bases in between. CDR3 DNA: TGTGCCAGCAGCTTGTTCAACTCCTACGAGCAGTACTTC. It yields the protein CASSLFNSYEQYF.

The CDR3 sequence: CASSQALDRGLGNQPQHF. DNA of the CDR3: TGCGCCAGCAGCCAAGCCCTAGACAGGGGGCTTGGCAATCAGCCCCAGCATTTT. The chain employs TRBV4-3 and TRBJ1-5; TRBD1 aligns across 10 bases. The V segment lost 1 base and the J segment 2 bases; nucleotides outside the gene matches: 8. This CDR3 spans 18 amino acids. Germline values: CDR1 LGHNA, CDR2 YSLEER.